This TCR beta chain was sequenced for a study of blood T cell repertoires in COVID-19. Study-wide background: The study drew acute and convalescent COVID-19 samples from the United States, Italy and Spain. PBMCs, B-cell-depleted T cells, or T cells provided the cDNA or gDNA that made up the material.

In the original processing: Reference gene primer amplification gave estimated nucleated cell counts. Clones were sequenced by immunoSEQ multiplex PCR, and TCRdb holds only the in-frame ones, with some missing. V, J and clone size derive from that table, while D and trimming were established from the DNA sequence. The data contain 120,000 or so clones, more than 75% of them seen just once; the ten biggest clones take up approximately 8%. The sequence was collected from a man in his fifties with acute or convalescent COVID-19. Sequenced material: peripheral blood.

CDR3 sequence (DNA): TGCGCCAGCAGCTTGCGGTCTAGCGGACTTAGCTCCTACAATGAGCAGTTCTTC. Translated: CASSLRSSGLSSYNEQFF. The V and J genes are TRBV5-1 and TRBJ2-1, with 7 bases that match TRBD2. The CDR3 runs to 18 residues. Germline V gives CDR1 SGHRS, CDR2 YFSETQ. V shed 1 base and J 0 bases; nucleotides not matched to a gene: 10.